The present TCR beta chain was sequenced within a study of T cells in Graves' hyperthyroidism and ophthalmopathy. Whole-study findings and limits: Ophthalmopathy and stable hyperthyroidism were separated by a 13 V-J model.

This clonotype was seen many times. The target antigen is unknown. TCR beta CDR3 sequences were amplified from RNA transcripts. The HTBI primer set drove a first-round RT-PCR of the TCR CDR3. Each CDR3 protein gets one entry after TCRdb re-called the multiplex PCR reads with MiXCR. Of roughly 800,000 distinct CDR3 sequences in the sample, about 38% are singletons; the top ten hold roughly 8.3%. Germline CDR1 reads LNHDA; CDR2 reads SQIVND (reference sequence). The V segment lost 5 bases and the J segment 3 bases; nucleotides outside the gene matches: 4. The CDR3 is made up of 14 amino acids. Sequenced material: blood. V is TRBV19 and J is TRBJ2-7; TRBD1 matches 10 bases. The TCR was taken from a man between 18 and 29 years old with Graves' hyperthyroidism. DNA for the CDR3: TGTGCCAGTAGTTGGGGACAGGGGTACTACGAGCAGTACTTC. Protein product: CASSWGQGYYEQYF.